This T cell receptor beta chain was obtained from a study of blood T cell repertoires in COVID-19. Across the study: Acute and convalescent COVID-19 samples came from the United States, Italy and Spain.

Seattle patients were enrolled while actively infected and followed longitudinally. Germline V CDR1 and CDR2: SNHLY, FYNNEI. The V and J ends lost 2 bases and 0 bases, in that order; junction bases with no gene match: 9. The CDR3 extends over 18 amino acids. As processed by the authors: Nucleated cell counts were estimated from reference gene primer amplification. Libraries were prepared by immunoSEQ multiplex PCR; TCRdb keeps only in-frame clonotypes and omits some of them. The DNA was the basis for D and trimming; V, J and clone size are from that table. The sample shows approximately 300,000 clones, around 90% of them seen only once.

The source is a woman aged 40 to 50 with COVID-19, enrolled during active disease. What was sequenced was peripheral blood. This sequence joins TRBV2 and TRBJ2-2; TRBD1 matches 7 bases. This chain's CDR3 is CASSEWPDRAANTGELFF. As DNA, the CDR3 is TGTGCCAGCAGTGAATGGCCCGACAGGGCCGCGAACACCGGGGAGCTGTTTTTT.